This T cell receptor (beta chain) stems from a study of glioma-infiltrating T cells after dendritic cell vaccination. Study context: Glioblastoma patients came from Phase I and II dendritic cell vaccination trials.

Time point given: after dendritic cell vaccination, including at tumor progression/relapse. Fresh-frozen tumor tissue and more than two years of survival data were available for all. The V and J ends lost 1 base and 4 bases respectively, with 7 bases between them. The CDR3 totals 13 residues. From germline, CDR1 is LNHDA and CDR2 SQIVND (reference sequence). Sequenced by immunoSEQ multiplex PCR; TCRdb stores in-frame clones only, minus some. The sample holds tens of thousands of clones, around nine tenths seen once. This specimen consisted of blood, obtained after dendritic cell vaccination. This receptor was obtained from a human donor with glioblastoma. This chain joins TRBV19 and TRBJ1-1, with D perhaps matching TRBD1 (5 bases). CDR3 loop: CASSIAGRTEAFF. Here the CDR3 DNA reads TGTGCCAGTAGTATAGCAGGGCGCACTGAAGCTTTCTTT. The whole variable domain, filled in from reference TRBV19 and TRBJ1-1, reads DGGITQSPKYLFRKEGQNVTLSCEQNLNHDAMYWYRQDPGQGLRLIYYSQIVNDFQKGDIAEGYSVSREKKESFPLTVTSAQKNPTAFYLCASSIAGRTEAFFGQGTRLTVV.